A single T cell receptor (beta chain) is shown here with its context. The data originate from a study of blood T cell repertoires in COVID-19. Study summary: Samples came from the United States, Italy and Spain, spanning acute and convalescent COVID-19.

Trimming took off 4 bases at V and 3 bases at J, with 7 bases between the two ends. The CDR3 spans 12 residues. Germline-derived CDR1 and CDR2 are SGHRS and YFSETQ. TCRdb's table, derived via immunoSEQ multiplex PCR, lists solely in-frame clones and lacks some. The sample records over 130,000 clones, 77% being singletons. This chain connects TRBV5-1 to TRBJ2-5, with a possible D match to TRBD1 (6 bases). The TCR comes from a woman aged 50 to 60 with active or convalescent COVID-19. The sample consisted of peripheral blood. Here the CDR3 reads CASSPGEETQYF. For the CDR3, the DNA is TGCGCCAGCAGCCCAGGGGAAGAGACCCAGTACTTC. Together with reference TRBV5-1 and TRBJ2-5, the CDR3 gives the full variable domain: KAGVTQTPRYLIKTRGQQVTLSCSPISGHRSVSWYQQTPGQGLQFLFEYFSETQRNKGNFPGRFSGRQFSNSRSEMNVSTLELGDSALYLCASSPGEETQYFGPGTRLLVL.